The 21 T cell receptor beta chains given below trace back to one sample, sequenced in a study of spatial heterogeneity in lung cancer. Findings of the study overall: Higher tumor mutation counts went along with higher counts of expanded intratumoral alpha and beta TCRs.

Using its own MiXCR run on the 5' RACE reads, TCRdb lists one record per CDR3 protein. The sample consists of 9,500 to 10,000 distinct CDR3 sequences, 6.3% of them appearing once. These receptors are not linked to any known antigen. Time point specified: sample taken at primary tumor resection. Source: lung tumor tissue, taken at surgery. The origin of the receptors is a male donor with early-stage non-small cell lung cancer.

This clonotype was seen repeatedly, ten times or more. As an off-target read in a library built for alpha chains, this beta chain has a frequency of little significance. The CDR3 DNA reads TGTGCCAGCGCAACAGGGAGGAATTCACCCCTCCACTTT. Translation gives CASATGRNSPLHF. The rearrangement uses TRBV6-1 and TRBJ1-6, with D maybe TRBD1 (6 bases). CDR1 MNHNS and CDR2 SASEGT come from the germline V gene. V lost 8 bases and J 7 bases, leaving 12 bases between the germline ends. The CDR3 contains 13 residues.

This clonotype was seen many times. A library prepared for alpha chains yielded this beta chain as an off-target read; its size is of little meaning. The V and J genes are TRBV5-5 and TRBJ2-1, with 8 bases identical to TRBD2. CDR1 is SGHKS, CDR2 YYEKEE, per germline (reference sequence). The CDR3 is made up of 15 amino acids. V was clipped by 6 bases and J by 6 bases; unmatched bases: 11. CDR3 nucleotides: TGTGCCAGCACCCCGGGAGGGCGGGGAGTCAATGAGCAGTTCTTC. It encodes CASTPGGRGVNEQFF.

This clonotype was observed at least ten times. Because the library targeted alpha chains, this beta chain is an off-target read whose size means little. The rearrangement links TRBV15 to TRBJ1-2; 9 nucleotides agree with TRBD1. Germline V lookup: CDR1 LNHNV, CDR2 YYDKDF (reference sequence). This CDR3 is built from 15 residues. Trimming took 2 bases from V and 2 from J; bases not matched to a gene: 3. The CDR3 coding sequence is TGTGCCACCAGCAGACCGGACAGGGGAAACTATGGCTACACCTTC. Its protein product is CATSRPDRGNYGYTF.

In its sample, this clonotype is medium-sized. This beta chain is a stray sequence in a library constructed for alpha chains; its clone size is not meaningful. The CDR3 protein is CASSSASGTGGKGYTF. The CDR3 coding sequence is TGTGCCAGCAGTTCCGCTTCCGGGACAGGGGGAAAAGGCTACACCTTC. J is TRBJ1-2 and V is TRBV28; 11 bases are shared with TRBD1. CDR1 and CDR2 from the germline V gene are MDHEN and SYDVKM. The V gene end was trimmed by 4 bases and the J gene end by 8 bases; junction bases not matched to a gene: 12. The CDR3 consists of 16 residues.

By sample share, this clonotype is medium-sized. Being off target in a library aimed at alpha chains, this beta chain has a size of little meaning. The chain recombines TRBV14 with TRBJ1-1; D remains ambiguous. The V end lost 0 bases, the J end lost 0 bases, and 5 bases lay between the germline ends. CDR1 is SGHDN, CDR2 FVKESK, per germline. The CDR3 has 14 residues. The CDR3: CASSQDSMNTEAFF. CDR3 bases: TGTGCCAGCAGCCAAGACAGCATGAACACTGAAGCTTTCTTT.

This clonotype is medium-sized (0.01 to 0.1%) in the sample. Since the library was made to target alpha chains, this beta chain is a stray read and its abundance is not meaningful. The chain recombines TRBV6-6 with TRBJ1-6; D uncertain. Looked up from germline, CDR1 is MNHNY and CDR2 is SVGAGI (reference sequence). V was clipped by 5 bases and J by 6 bases, with 5 bases between them. The CDR3 spans 12 residues. This chain's CDR3 is CASSPSNSPLHF. For the CDR3, the DNA is TGTGCCAGCAGTCCCTCTAATTCACCCCTCCACTTT.

This clonotype has just one count. This beta chain turned up in a library designed for alpha chains; as an off-target read, its abundance says little. V and J are TRBV5-1 and TRBJ1-2; TRBD1 matches at 8 bases. Germline V gene lookup returns CDR1 SGHRS and CDR2 YFSETQ. The ends lost 2 bases at V and 7 bases at J; junction bases unmatched: 7. The CDR3 totals 14 residues. The CDR3 here is CASSLSGTGGGYTF. CDR3 DNA sequence: TGCGCCAGCAGCTTATCCGGGACAGGCGGTGGCTACACCTTC.

This clonotype was counted at least ten times. As an off-target read in a library built for alpha chains, this beta chain has a frequency of little significance. The chain uses TRBV5-8 and TRBJ2-3; D ambiguous. Trimming took 0 bases from V and 0 from J, leaving 11 bases between them. The CDR3 covers 16 residues. Looked up from germline, CDR1 is SGHTS and CDR2 is YDEGEE. The CDR3: CASSLGGVSSTDTQYF. For the CDR3, the DNA is TGTGCCAGCAGCTTGGGCGGCGTCAGCAGCACAGATACGCAGTATTTT.

A remark on this clonotype: This beta chain slipped into a library made for alpha chains as a stray read, so its size is not meaningful. The V and J genes are TRBV3-1 and TRBJ2-5, with unresolved D. V gave up 1 base and J gave up 2 bases, with 5 bases separating them. Germline CDR1 LGHDT, CDR2 YNNKEL (reference sequence). This CDR3 region has 13 residues. The CDR3 DNA reads as TGTGCCAGCAGCCAAGGGCCTCAAGAGACCCAGTACTTC. This gives the protein CASSQGPQETQYF.

This clonotype showed up many times. This beta chain turned up in a library designed for alpha chains; as an off-target read, its abundance says little. V gene TRBV28 combines with J gene TRBJ2-1; D might be TRBD1 or TRBD2, each matching 6 bases. The CDR3 length is 15 residues. Trimming removed 2 bases at V and 6 bases at J, with 14 bases between. The germline V gene has CDR1 MDHEN and CDR2 SYDVKM. CDR3: CASSLGGGPINEQFF. CDR3 bases: TGTGCCAGCAGTTTAGGAGGGGGGCCGATCAATGAGCAGTTCTTC.

Many counts were recorded for this clonotype. In a library made to pick up alpha chains, this beta chain is a stray read with a size that means little. The chain recombines TRBV18 with TRBJ1-1, with D maybe TRBD1 (5 bases). The germline CDR1 and CDR2 sequences are KGHSH and LQKENI. The V end was cut by 3 bases, the J end by 7 bases, with 15 bases between. This CDR3 contains 14 residues. DNA of the CDR3: TGTGCCAGCTCACCGGAGGGACGTCCGTTTGAAGCTTTCTTT. Its protein product is CASSPEGRPFEAFF.

This clonotype was detected many times. Because the library targeted alpha chains, this beta chain is an off-target read whose size means little. This chain's CDR3 is CASKGVYSNQPQHF. The CDR3 nucleotides read TGTGCCAGCAAAGGCGTTTATAGCAATCAGCCCCAGCATTTT. This chain connects TRBV2 to TRBJ1-5; D is uncertain. The length of the CDR3 is 14 residues. Looked up from germline, CDR1 is SNHLY and CDR2 is FYNNEI. Trimming cost V 7 bases and J 0 bases, with 10 bases left between them.

The sample holds many counts of this clonotype. With the library built for alpha chains, this beta chain is off target and its frequency is not meaningful. CDR3 loop: CASSLGGGQGENEQFF. CDR3 sequence (DNA): TGTGCCAGCAGTTTAGGGGGGGGACAGGGTGAAAATGAGCAGTTCTTC. V usage is TRBV28 and J usage is TRBJ2-1, with 9 bases fitting TRBD1. Germline CDR1 reads MDHEN; CDR2 reads SYDVKM. This CDR3 spans 16 amino acids. V lost 2 bases to trimming and J lost 7 bases; unmatched junction nucleotides: 9.

This clonotype was seen many times. As an off-target read in a library built for alpha chains, this beta chain has a frequency of little significance. The CDR3 reads CASSPTRYQETQYF. The DNA for the CDR3 is TGTGCCAGCAGTCCTACGAGGTACCAAGAGACCCAGTACTTC. The chain has TRBV27 and TRBJ2-5; D remains ambiguous. The CDR3 contains 14 residues. CDR1 and CDR2 from the germline V gene are MNHEY and SMNVEV (reference sequence). V lost 5 bases to trimming and J lost 0 bases, with 10 bases between them.

This clonotype is medium-sized. This beta chain is off target for a library built for alpha chains, so its abundance means little. The chain has TRBV20-1 and TRBJ2-1; 14 nucleotides align to TRBD2. After removal of 5 bases from V and 2 bases from J, the junction contained 11 bases not matched to a gene. Germline lookup yields CDR1 DFQATT and CDR2 SNEGSKA (reference sequence). There are 18 residues in the CDR3. This CDR3 reads CSAPQGTSGRVTYNEQFF. In nucleotides, the CDR3 is TGCAGTGCTCCACAAGGGACTAGCGGGAGAGTCACCTACAATGAGCAGTTCTTC.

Ten or more counts support this clonotype. With the library built for alpha chains, this beta chain is off target and its frequency is not meaningful. The chain has TRBV28 and TRBJ1-2; D remains ambiguous. V was trimmed by 6 bases and J by 4 bases, leaving 9 bases between them. Germline lookup yields CDR1 MDHEN and CDR2 SYDVKM. The CDR3 runs to 12 residues. Written as DNA, the CDR3 is TGTGCCAGCAGGCTTACATCCTATGGCTACACCTTC. Translating it yields CASRLTSYGYTF.

This clonotype was detected ten times or more. Because the library targeted alpha chains, this beta chain is an off-target read whose size means little. The rearrangement uses TRBV12-3 or TRBV12-4 and TRBJ2-1, with a weak D call TRBD1 (7 bases). Trimming stripped 3 bases from V and 9 bases from J, with 15 bases between. The CDR3 has 14 residues. CDR3 nucleotides: TGTGCCAGCAGTTTTAATTGGCAGGGGGGTGAGCAGTTCTTC. It encodes CASSFNWQGGEQFF.

This clonotype was picked up many times. This beta chain represents an off-target read in a library built for alpha chains; its size is of limited meaning. The J gene is TRBJ2-3, the V gene TRBV7-2; 12 bases are shared with TRBD2. J was trimmed by 2 bases and V by 5 bases; bases with no gene match: 5. CDR3 length equals 16 residues. Germline V gene lookup returns CDR1 SGHTA and CDR2 FQGNSA. CDR3 protein: CASSLSSGRATDTQYF. CDR3 nucleotides: TGTGCCAGCAGCCTATCTAGCGGGAGGGCCACAGATACGCAGTATTTT. Drawing the rest from reference TRBV7-2 and TRBJ2-3, the complete variable domain is GAGVSQSPSNKVTEKGKDVELRCDPISGHTALYWYRQSLGQGLEFLIYFQGNSAPDKSGLPSDRFSAERTGGSVSTLTIQRTQQEDSAVYLCASSLSSGRATDTQYFGPGTRLTVL.

In its sample, this clonotype is medium-sized. This beta chain is off target for a library built for alpha chains, so its abundance means little. The chain recombines TRBV9 with TRBJ2-7, with TRBD1 identical over 7 bases. Germline V gives CDR1 SGDLS, CDR2 YYNGEE. CDR3 length: 15 amino acids. After removal of 3 bases from V and 2 bases from J, the junction contained 8 bases not matched to a gene. CDR3 in DNA: TGTGCCAGCAGCGGGGGACAGCCAGACCCCTACGAGCAGTACTTC. As protein: CASSGGQPDPYEQYF.

The sample holds many counts of this clonotype. This beta chain is an off-target read within a library intended for alpha chains, so its frequency means little. This chain links TRBV6-1 with TRBJ2-7; TRBD1 matches 7 bases. This CDR3 is 16 amino acids long. Per germline, CDR1 MNHNS and CDR2 SASEGT. V shed 1 base, J shed 3 bases, and the junction held 9 bases outside the gene matches. CDR3 sequence reads: CASSEGQGQTVYEQYF. As DNA, the CDR3 is TGTGCCAGCAGTGAAGGACAGGGCCAGACCGTCTACGAGCAGTACTTC.

This clonotype was picked up one time. This beta chain is an off-target read within a library intended for alpha chains, so its frequency means little. V gene TRBV7-9 combines with J gene TRBJ1-1, with D tentatively TRBD1 (5 bases). CDR1 and CDR2 (germline): SEHNR, FQNEAQ (reference sequence). V lost 0 bases and J 5 bases, leaving 10 bases between the germline ends. This CDR3 is 14 amino acids long. The CDR3 DNA is TGTGCCAGCAGCTTAGCGCGTGGGGGGACTGAAGCTTTCTTT. This translates into CASSLARGGTEAFF. Full variable domain (remainder filled in from reference TRBV7-9 and TRBJ1-1): DTGVSQNPRHKITKRGQNVTFRCDPISEHNRLYWYRQTLGQGPEFLTYFQNEAQLEKSRLLSDRFSAERPKGSFSTLEIQRTEQGDSAMYLCASSLARGGTEAFFGQGTRLTVV.